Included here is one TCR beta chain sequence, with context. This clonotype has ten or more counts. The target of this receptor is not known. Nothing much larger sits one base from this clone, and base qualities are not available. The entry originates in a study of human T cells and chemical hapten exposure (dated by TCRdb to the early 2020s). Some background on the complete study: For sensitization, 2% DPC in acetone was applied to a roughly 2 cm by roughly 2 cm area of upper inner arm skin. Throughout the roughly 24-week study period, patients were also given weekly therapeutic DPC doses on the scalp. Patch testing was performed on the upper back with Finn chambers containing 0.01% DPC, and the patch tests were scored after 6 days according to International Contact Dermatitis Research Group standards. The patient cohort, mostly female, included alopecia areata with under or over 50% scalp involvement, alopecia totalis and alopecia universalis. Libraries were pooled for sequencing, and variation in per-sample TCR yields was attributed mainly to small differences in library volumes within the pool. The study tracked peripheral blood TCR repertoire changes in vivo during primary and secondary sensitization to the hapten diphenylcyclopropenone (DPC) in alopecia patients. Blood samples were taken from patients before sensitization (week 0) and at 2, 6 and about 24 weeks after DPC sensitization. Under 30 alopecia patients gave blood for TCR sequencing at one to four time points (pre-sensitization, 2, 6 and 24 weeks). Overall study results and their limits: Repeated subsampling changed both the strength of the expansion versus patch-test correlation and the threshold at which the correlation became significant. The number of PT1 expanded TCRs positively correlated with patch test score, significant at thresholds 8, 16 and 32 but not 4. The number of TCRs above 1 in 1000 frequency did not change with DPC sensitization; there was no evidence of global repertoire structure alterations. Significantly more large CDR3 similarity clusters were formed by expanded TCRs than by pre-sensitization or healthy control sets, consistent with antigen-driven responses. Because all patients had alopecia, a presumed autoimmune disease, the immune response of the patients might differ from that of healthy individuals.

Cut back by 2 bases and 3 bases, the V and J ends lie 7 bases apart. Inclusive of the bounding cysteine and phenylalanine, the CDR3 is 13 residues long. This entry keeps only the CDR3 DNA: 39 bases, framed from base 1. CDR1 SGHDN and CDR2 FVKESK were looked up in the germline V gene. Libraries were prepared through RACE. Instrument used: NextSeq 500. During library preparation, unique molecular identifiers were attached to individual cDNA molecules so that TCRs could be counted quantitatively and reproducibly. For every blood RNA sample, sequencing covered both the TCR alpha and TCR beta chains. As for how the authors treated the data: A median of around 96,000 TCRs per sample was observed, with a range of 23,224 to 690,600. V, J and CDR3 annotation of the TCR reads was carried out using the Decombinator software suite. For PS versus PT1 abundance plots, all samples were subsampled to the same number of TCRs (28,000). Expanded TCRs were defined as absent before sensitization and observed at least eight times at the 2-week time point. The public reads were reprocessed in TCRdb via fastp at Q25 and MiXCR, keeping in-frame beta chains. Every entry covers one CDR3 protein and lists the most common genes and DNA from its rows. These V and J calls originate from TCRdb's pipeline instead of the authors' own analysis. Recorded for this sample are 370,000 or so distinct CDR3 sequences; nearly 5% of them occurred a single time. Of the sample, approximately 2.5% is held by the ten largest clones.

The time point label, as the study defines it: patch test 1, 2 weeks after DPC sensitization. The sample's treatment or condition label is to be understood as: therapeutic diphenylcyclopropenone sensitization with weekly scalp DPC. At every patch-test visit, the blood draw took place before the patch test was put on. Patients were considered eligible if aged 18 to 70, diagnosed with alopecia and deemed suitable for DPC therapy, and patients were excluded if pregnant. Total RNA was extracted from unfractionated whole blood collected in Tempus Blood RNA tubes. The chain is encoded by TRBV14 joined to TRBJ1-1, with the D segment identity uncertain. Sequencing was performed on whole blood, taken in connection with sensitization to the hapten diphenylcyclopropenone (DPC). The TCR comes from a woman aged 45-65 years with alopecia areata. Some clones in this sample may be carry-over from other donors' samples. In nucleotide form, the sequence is TGTGCCAGCAGCCAATTCCGGTACACTGAAGCTTTCTTT. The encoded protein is CASSQFRYTEAFF.